Listed here is a single TCR beta chain. The assay was immunoSEQ multiplex PCR, and TCRdb's table has in-frame clones only and misses some. The table lists just under 75,000 clones, 90% to 95% of them singletons, with 0.44% in the top ten. The sample comes from a study of OX40 agonist ivuxolimab in advanced cancers. V lost 7 bases to trimming and J lost 0 bases; unmatched junction nucleotides: 6. Germline values: CDR1 LNHDA, CDR2 SQIVND (reference sequence). The length of the CDR3 is 15 residues. The sample consisted of CD4+ or CD8+ T cells sorted from blood, taken in a trial of the OX40 agonist ivuxolimab. This receptor was taken from an adult with an advanced solid tumor such as melanoma, head and neck, liver or kidney cancer. The chain carries TRBV19 and TRBJ1-5, with 7 nucleotides matching TRBD1. This CDR3 is CASTYRGYSNQPQHF. The CDR3 DNA reads as TGTGCCAGTACATACAGGGGTTATAGCAATCAGCCCCAGCATTTT.